The 27 T cell receptor beta chains given below trace back to one sample, sequenced in a study of blood T cell repertoires in COVID-19. Profiled with immunoSEQ multiplex PCR; TCRdb holds only in-frame clones, not every one. The sample has around 200,000 clones; more than 75% are singletons. The material sequenced was PBMCs or T cells enriched from blood (not recorded which). These receptors all stem from a woman aged 40 to 50 with acute COVID-19.

The chain combines TRBV25-1 with TRBJ1-1, with 8 bases lining up with TRBD1. With 6 bases clipped from V and 2 bases from J, the junction kept 11 bases outside the gene matches. This CDR3 spans 16 amino acids. CDR1 is MGHDK and CDR2 is SYGVNS in the germline V gene. In DNA, the CDR3 is TGTGCCAGCAGCACCCAGGGGGCCCTAAGCAACACTGAAGCTTTCTTT. This gives the protein CASSTQGALSNTEAFF. Looking up the rest from reference TRBV25-1 and TRBJ1-1 gives the full variable domain: EADIYQTPRYLVIGTGKKITLECSQTMGHDKMYWYQQDPGMELHLIHYSYGVNSTEKGDLSSESTVSRIRTEHFPLTLESARPSHTSQYLCASSTQGALSNTEAFFGQGTRLTVV.

The genes are TRBV7-8 and TRBJ2-5; D unresolved. The V end was cut by 1 base, the J end by 0 bases, with 12 bases between. CDR3 length equals 16 residues. Germline loops: CDR1 SGHVS, CDR2 FQNEAQ. CDR3 amino acids: CASSLGWWLDQETQYF. CDR3 sequence (DNA): TGTGCCAGCAGCTTAGGTTGGTGGCTGGACCAAGAGACCCAGTACTTC. The full variable domain, its missing parts supplied by reference TRBV7-8 and TRBJ2-5, is GAGVSQSPRYKVAKRGQDVALRCDPISGHVSLFWYQQALGQGPEFLTYFQNEAQLDKSGLPSDRFFAERPEGSVSTLKIQRTQQEDSAVYLCASSLGWWLDQETQYFGPGTRLLVL.

This chain connects TRBV21-1 to TRBJ1-5. TRBV21-1 is a documented pseudogene. The CDR3 extends over 12 amino acids. The CDR3 DNA is TGTGCCAGCATGGGGGGTAATCAGCCCCAGCATTTT. It specifies CASMGGNQPQHF.

V is TRBV10-3 and J is TRBJ2-2; 7 positions agree with TRBD2. Germline V CDR1 and CDR2: ENHRY, SYGVKD. CDR3 length: 16 residues. V shed 4 bases and J 0 bases; nucleotides not matched to a gene: 5. CDR3 bases: TGTGCCATCAGTGTATCTGCGGGGGCGAACACCGGGGAGCTGTTTTTT. Its protein product is CAISVSAGANTGELFF.

The V and J genes are TRBV7-3 and TRBJ2-3; 9 nucleotides align to TRBD1. CDR1 and CDR2 (germline): SGHTA, FQGTGA. V trimming: 6 bases; J trimming: 1 base; junction bases outside the gene matches: 14. CDR3 length equals 18 residues. CDR3 bases: TGTGCCAGCAGAAAGGGACAGGGCGTGGGTAGCGGCACAGATACGCAGTATTTT. Translated, it gives CASRKGQGVGSGTDTQYF.

This rearrangement joins TRBV7-2 to TRBJ2-7; TRBD2 might be the D (5 bases). Germline V lookup: CDR1 SGHTA, CDR2 FQGNSA. The CDR3 contains 15 residues. V dropped 1 base and J dropped 4 bases, with 14 bases sitting between them. CDR3 bases: TGTGCCAGCAGCTTAGTTCGCGGGCTTAAATACGAGCAGTACTTC. This sequence encodes CASSLVRGLKYEQYF. The variable domain in full, with the rest retrieved from reference TRBV7-2 and TRBJ2-7, is GAGVSQSPSNKVTEKGKDVELRCDPISGHTALYWYRQSLGQGLEFLIYFQGNSAPDKSGLPSDRFSAERTGGSVSTLTIQRTQQEDSAVYLCASSLVRGLKYEQYFGPGTRLTVT.

This chain uses TRBV28 with TRBJ2-1, with D perhaps matching TRBD1 (5 bases). CDR3 length: 13 residues. Trimming took off 2 bases at V and 9 bases at J, with 11 bases between the two ends. Germline V gives CDR1 MDHEN, CDR2 SYDVKM. CDR3 nucleotides: TGTGCCAGCAGTTTAGAACAGGACGGTGAGCAGTTCTTC. Translated: CASSLEQDGEQFF.

The chain carries TRBV5-4 and TRBJ2-7, with TRBD1 as a possible D gene (8 bases). V was shortened by 3 bases and J by 7 bases, with 20 bases between the two germline ends. CDR3 size: 15 residues. Per the germline V gene, CDR1 is SGHNT and CDR2 is YYREEE (reference sequence). CDR3 in DNA: TGTGCCAGCAGCTCTACAGGGGGGGCGGTACGGGAGCAGTACTTC. This gives the protein CASSSTGGAVREQYF.

CDR3 sequence reads: CASSPTGSSGNTIYF. Here the CDR3 DNA reads TGTGCCAGCTCACCAACAGGGAGCTCTGGAAACACCATATATTTT. This sequence joins TRBV18 and TRBJ1-3; D perhaps matches TRBD1 (6 bases). CDR3 size: 15 residues. Germline V gene sequence: CDR1 KGHSH, CDR2 LQKENI. Trimming took 2 bases from V and 0 from J, leaving 8 bases between them.

This chain connects TRBV6-4 to TRBJ2-7, with TRBD1 matching 8 bases. CDR1 MRHNA and CDR2 SNTAGT come from the germline V gene. The CDR3 has 15 amino acids. V dropped 3 bases and J dropped 0; count of bases not matched to a gene: 4. CDR3 in amino acids: CASSEGGQDSYEQYF. In DNA form, the CDR3 reads TGTGCCAGCAGTGAAGGGGGACAGGACTCCTACGAGCAGTACTTC.

The V gene is TRBV7-3, the J gene TRBJ2-3; 12 positions agree with TRBD2. V shed 2 bases, J shed 4 bases, and the junction held 7 bases outside the gene matches. Germline V CDR1 and CDR2: SGHTA, FQGTGA. The CDR3 runs to 17 residues. Here the CDR3 DNA reads TGTGCCAGCAGCTTAGCCCGACTAGCGGGGGCTCCAGATACGCAGTATTTT. It encodes CASSLARLAGAPDTQYF.

This rearrangement joins TRBV2 to TRBJ1-4; D uncertain. The V gene lost 6 bases and the J gene lost 0 bases, with 11 bases spanning the gap. CDR3 length: 15 amino acids. The germline V gene has CDR1 SNHLY and CDR2 FYNNEI. CDR3 protein: CASSPSTATNEKLFF. Here the CDR3 DNA reads TGTGCCAGCAGCCCTTCCACAGCAACTAATGAAAAACTGTTTTTT.

The chain joins TRBV5-1 to TRBJ1-1; the match to TRBD1 covers 7 bases. J was trimmed by 3 bases and V by 3 bases; bases with no gene match: 8. Germline CDR1 reads SGHRS; CDR2 reads YFSETQ. The CDR3 contains 15 residues. CDR3 nucleotide sequence: TGCGCCAGCAGCTGGGTTCAGGGGGGATACACTGAAGCTTTCTTT. Its protein product is CASSWVQGGYTEAFF.

The chain employs TRBV28 and TRBJ2-1, with 10 bases matching TRBD1. Germline assignment: CDR1 MDHEN and CDR2 SYDVKM. V shed 6 bases and J 8 bases; nucleotides not matched to a gene: 16. This CDR3 contains 17 residues. CDR3 sequence (DNA): TGTGCCAGCAGCAAAAAGGTGGGGACAGGGGCGCGCGATGAGCAGTTCTTC. Amino acid sequence: CASSKKVGTGARDEQFF. The full variable domain, its missing parts supplied by reference TRBV28 and TRBJ2-1, is DVKVTQSSRYLVKRTGEKVFLECVQDMDHENMFWYRQDPGLGLRLIYFSYDVKMKEKGDIPEGYSVSREKKERFSLILESASTNQTSMYLCASSKKVGTGARDEQFFGPGTRLTVL.

V is TRBV5-4 and J is TRBJ2-3; tentatively, D is TRBD1 (6 bases). The CDR3 has 15 residues. Germline V gives CDR1 SGHNT, CDR2 YYREEE (reference sequence). The V end lost 4 bases, the J end lost 5 bases, and 17 bases lay between the germline ends. CDR3 coding DNA: TGTGCCAGCAGCACCCGGGACACTCGCGGAGATACGCAGTATTTT. It yields the protein CASSTRDTRGDTQYF.

The chain employs TRBV9 and TRBJ1-4; a possible D gene is TRBD1 (5 bases). V lost 3 bases and J lost 4, with 16 bases in between. CDR1 and CDR2 from the germline V gene are SGDLS and YYNGEE. The CDR3 runs 16 residues. This CDR3 is CASSDPGLGLNEKLFF. As DNA, the CDR3 is TGTGCCAGCAGCGATCCAGGGCTGGGGCTTAATGAAAAACTGTTTTTT.

This clone has only a few counts. The chain links TRBV4-2 to TRBJ1-5, with 7 positions matching TRBD1. V shed 0 bases and J 4 bases; nucleotides not matched to a gene: 3. The CDR3 is made up of 15 amino acids. Looked up from germline, CDR1 is LGHNA and CDR2 is YNFKEQ. The CDR3 region has the DNA TGTGCCAGCAGCCAAGAAGCACAGGGGAATCAGCCCCAGCATTTT. Translation: CASSQEAQGNQPQHF.

This chain connects TRBV18 to TRBJ1-2; 7 nucleotides align to TRBD1. Germline CDR1 KGHSH, CDR2 LQKENI. CDR3 length equals 14 residues. Losses at the gene ends were 6 bases for V and 0 bases for J; bases not matched to a gene: 4. The CDR3 reads CASSPGTANYGYTF. The CDR3 DNA follows: TGTGCCAGCTCCCCCGGGACAGCTAACTATGGCTACACCTTC.

This chain uses TRBV6-4 with TRBJ1-1; D unclear. Germline CDR1 reads MRHNA; CDR2 reads SNTAGT. The CDR3 has 14 residues. Trimming shortened V by 5 bases and J by 2 bases, and 12 bases separated the two germline ends. For the CDR3, the DNA is TGTGCCAGCAGTCTCGAGGGAGAAAACACTGAAGCTTTCTTT. Its protein is CASSLEGENTEAFF.

The chain recombines TRBV18 with TRBJ1-5; the match to TRBD1 covers 7 bases. This CDR3 has 13 residues. V was clipped by 3 bases and J by 7 bases; unmatched bases: 3. CDR1 KGHSH and CDR2 LQKENI come from the germline V gene. The CDR3 bases are TGTGCCAGCTCACCGCAGGGGGAACAGCCCCAGCATTTT. Translated: CASSPQGEQPQHF.

The CDR3 region is CASSEFRGTGNEKLFF. The CDR3 DNA sequence: TGTGCCAGCAGTGAATTTAGGGGGACAGGGAACGAAAAACTGTTTTTT. The J gene is TRBJ1-4, the V gene TRBV2; 9 bases line up with TRBD1. This CDR3 contains 16 residues. V trimming: 2 bases; J trimming: 8 bases; junction bases outside the gene matches: 9. The germline V gene encodes CDR1 SNHLY and CDR2 FYNNEI.

The V call is TRBV19, the J call TRBJ2-5; D might be TRBD1 (5 bases). The length of the CDR3 is 13 residues. The V end lost 5 bases, the J end lost 1 base, and 8 bases lay between the germline ends. Per the germline V gene, CDR1 is LNHDA and CDR2 is SQIVND (reference sequence). The CDR3 is CASSQGSQETQYF. The DNA of the CDR3 is TGTGCCAGTAGTCAGGGCTCCCAAGAGACCCAGTACTTC.

The CDR3 nucleotides are TGTGCCAGCAGCGAGCGATCCGGGAGGCCATTCTACGAGCAGTACTTC. Its protein product is CASSERSGRPFYEQYF. The chain combines TRBV9 with TRBJ2-7; 7 bases match TRBD2. The V and J ends lost 3 bases and 3 bases, in that order; junction bases with no gene match: 12. Germline V gene sequence: CDR1 SGDLS, CDR2 YYNGEE. The CDR3 has 16 amino acids.

CDR3 nucleotide sequence: TGTGCCAGCAGCCCCGGGACAGGGGGCATGAAGGGCTATGGCTACACCTTC. Amino acids: CASSPGTGGMKGYGYTF. This chain uses TRBV5-6 with TRBJ1-2; TRBD1 matches 12 bases. The V and J ends lost 4 bases and 4 bases, in that order; junction bases with no gene match: 11. The CDR3 is made up of 17 amino acids. Germline CDR1 and CDR2: SGHDT and YYEEEE. The variable domain in full, completed from reference TRBV5-6 and TRBJ1-2, reads DAGVTQSPTHLIKTRGQQVTLRCSPKSGHDTVSWYQQALGQGPQFIFQYYEEEERQRGNFPDRFSGHQFPNYSSELNVNALLLGDSALYLCASSPGTGGMKGYGYTFGSGTRLTVV.

The genes are TRBV18 and TRBJ2-5; TRBD2 matches 8 bases. The length of the CDR3 is 15 residues. V lost 6 bases to trimming and J lost 2 bases; unmatched junction nucleotides: 8. The germline V gene has CDR1 KGHSH and CDR2 LQKENI. The CDR3 spells CASSRRAGVQETQYF. The CDR3 coding sequence is TGTGCCAGCTCTCGCAGAGCGGGGGTTCAAGAGACCCAGTACTTC.

This chain uses TRBV7-3 with TRBJ2-1; TRBD2 might be the D (6 bases). The germline V and J ends were trimmed by 5 bases and 4 bases, with 21 bases remaining between them. The germline V gene encodes CDR1 SGHTA and CDR2 FQGTGA. The length of the CDR3 is 17 residues. The CDR3 nucleotides are TGTGCCAGCAGCGTAGATGGTCCAGGAGGGGTGTACAATGAGCAGTTCTTC. Translated, it gives CASSVDGPGGVYNEQFF.

Only one count was recorded for this clone. The same CDR3 is also encoded by other DNA sequences in this sample. The rearrangement joins TRBV30 to TRBJ2-1, with D perhaps matching TRBD1 (5 bases). This CDR3 has 16 amino acids. Deletions cut 1 base from V and 1 base from J, with 14 bases between. Germline CDR1 and CDR2: GTSNPN and SVGIG (reference sequence). The chain's CDR3 is CAWSAQGLSSYNEQFF. The CDR3 nucleotides read TGTGCCTGGAGTGCTCAGGGTCTGTCTTCCTACAATGAGCAGTTCTTC.